This TCR beta chain was documented in a study of blood T cell repertoires in COVID-19. TCRdb keeps only in-frame clones here, not all; method: immunoSEQ multiplex PCR. The data contain around 250,000 clones, roughly 80% of them singletons. CDR1 and CDR2 (germline): LNHDA, SQIVND (reference sequence). Trimming took 5 bases from V and 2 from J, leaving 10 bases between them. This CDR3 is 14 amino acids long. The specimen sequenced was PBMCs or T cells enriched from blood (not recorded which). This receptor was taken from a man aged 40-50 years who had been exposed to COVID-19. The J gene is TRBJ2-1, the V gene TRBV19; no clear D gene. The DNA for the CDR3 is TGTGCCAGTAGTTTTTCGAGAGCCTACAATGAGCAGTTCTTC. This encodes CASSFSRAYNEQFF.